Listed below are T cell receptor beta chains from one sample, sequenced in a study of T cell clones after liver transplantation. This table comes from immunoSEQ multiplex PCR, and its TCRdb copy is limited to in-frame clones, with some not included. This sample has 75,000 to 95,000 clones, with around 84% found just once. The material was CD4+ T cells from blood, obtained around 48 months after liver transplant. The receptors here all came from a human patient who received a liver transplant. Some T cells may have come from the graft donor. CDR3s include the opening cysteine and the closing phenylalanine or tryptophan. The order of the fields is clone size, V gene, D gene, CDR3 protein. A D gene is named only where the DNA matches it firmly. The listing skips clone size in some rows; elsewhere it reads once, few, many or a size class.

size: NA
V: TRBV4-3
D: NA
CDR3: CASSQDHGGVETQYF

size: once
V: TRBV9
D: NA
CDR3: CASSVGRNTDTQYF

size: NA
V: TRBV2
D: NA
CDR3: CASSARAMNTEAFF

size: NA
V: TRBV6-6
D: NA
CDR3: CASSYSSGTGNTIYF

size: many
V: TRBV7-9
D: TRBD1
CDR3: CASSLTGGYGNTIYF

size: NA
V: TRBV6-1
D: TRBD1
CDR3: CASIFGTATGELFF

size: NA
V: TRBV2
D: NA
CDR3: CASSDRRMNEKLFF

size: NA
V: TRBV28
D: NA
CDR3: CASSPITWQPQHF

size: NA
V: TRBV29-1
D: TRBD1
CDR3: CSVGTGLYEQYF

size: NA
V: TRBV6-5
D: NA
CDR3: CASSTRGLYQPQHF

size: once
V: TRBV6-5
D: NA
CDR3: CASRTSFGSDQPQHF

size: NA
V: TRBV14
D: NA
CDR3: CASSQVGEQYF

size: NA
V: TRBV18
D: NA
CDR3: CASSPVLTGTDTQYF

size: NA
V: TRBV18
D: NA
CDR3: CASSSMGGQETQYF

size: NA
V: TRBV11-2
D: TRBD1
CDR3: CASSETGGLGGKTQYF

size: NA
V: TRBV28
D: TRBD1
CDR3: CASSFLRGQGDEQFF

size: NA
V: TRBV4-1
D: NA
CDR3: CASSLRTFQETQYF

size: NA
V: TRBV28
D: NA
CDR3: CATGPPNTEAFF

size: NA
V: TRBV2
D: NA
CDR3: CASSEAGGRNQPQHF

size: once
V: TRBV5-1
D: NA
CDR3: CASSLLSTREETQYF

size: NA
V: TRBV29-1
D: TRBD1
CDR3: CSVGGVGDRLYNEQFF

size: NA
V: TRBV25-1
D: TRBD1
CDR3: CASGRQGSTEAFF

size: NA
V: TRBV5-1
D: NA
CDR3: CASSHGFSPVDTQYF

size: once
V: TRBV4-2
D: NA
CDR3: CASSQDRRGSTGNTIYF

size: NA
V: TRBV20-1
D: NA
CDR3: CSARLRTEAFF

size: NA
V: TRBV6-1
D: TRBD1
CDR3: CATMGQGLYEQYF

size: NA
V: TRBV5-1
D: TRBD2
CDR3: CASTPRAGGYSGANVLTF

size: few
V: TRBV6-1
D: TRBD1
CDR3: CASRLGQDTGELFF

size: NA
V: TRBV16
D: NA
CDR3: CASSTTGIEQYF

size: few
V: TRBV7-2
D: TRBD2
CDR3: CASSLRRGANNEQFF

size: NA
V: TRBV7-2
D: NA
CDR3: CASSLERGEGTDTQYF

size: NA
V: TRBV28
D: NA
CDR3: CASSLNSGNTIYF

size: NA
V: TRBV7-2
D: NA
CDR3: CASSPNRVYNEQFF

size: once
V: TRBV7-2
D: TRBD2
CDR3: CASSLTSGSGDTQYF

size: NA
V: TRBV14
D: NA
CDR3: CASSQGVSYGYTF

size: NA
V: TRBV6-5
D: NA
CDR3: CASSISQAVEKLFF

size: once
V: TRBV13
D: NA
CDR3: CASSGQRQSSVQYF

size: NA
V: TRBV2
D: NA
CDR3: CARDGAYNEQFF

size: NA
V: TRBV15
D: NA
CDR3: CATSRGSGRSQETQYF

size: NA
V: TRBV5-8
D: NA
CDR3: CASSLEQSYSNQPQHF

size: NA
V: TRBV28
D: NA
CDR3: CASSLPGLGANVLTF

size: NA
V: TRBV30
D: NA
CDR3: CAHVRDRITGELFF

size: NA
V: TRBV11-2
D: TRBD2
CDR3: CASSLKLGLAGEGELFF

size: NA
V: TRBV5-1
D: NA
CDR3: CASSLLAFTDTQYF

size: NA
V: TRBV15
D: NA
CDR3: CATSKDTEAFF

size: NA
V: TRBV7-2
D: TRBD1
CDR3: CASSWDSQYGYTF

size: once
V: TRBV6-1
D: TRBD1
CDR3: CASSETGPPYGYTF

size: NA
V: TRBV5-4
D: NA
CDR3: CASSLGMETQYF

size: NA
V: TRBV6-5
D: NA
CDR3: CASSYGNDEGFGYTF

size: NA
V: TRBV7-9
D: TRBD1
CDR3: CASSLARTGGRLIQYF

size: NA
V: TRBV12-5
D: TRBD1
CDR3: CASGLRDSKETQYF

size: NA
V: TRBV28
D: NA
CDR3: CASSLGQGGTFF

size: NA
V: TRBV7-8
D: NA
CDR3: CASSLDPASGTNVLTF

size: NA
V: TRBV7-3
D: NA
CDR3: CASSLNGGENTEAFF

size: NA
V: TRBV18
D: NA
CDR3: CASSPNHEAFF